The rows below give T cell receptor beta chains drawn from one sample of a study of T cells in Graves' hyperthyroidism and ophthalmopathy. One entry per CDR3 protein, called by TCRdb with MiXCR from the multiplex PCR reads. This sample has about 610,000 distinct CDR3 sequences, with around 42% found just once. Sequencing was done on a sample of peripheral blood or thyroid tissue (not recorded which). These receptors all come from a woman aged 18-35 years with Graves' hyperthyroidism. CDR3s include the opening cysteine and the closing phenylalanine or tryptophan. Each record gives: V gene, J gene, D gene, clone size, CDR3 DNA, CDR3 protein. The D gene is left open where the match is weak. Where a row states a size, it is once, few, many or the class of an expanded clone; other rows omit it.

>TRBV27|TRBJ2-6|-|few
TGTGCCAGCAGTTTATGGGCAGGACTTTCCTCTGGGGCCAACGTCCTGACTTTC
CASSLWAGLSSGANVLTF
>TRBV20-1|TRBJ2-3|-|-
TGCAGTGCTAGTTCCGCGGTCGACGGTACGCAGTATTTT
CSASSAVDGTQYF
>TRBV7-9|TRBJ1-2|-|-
TGTGCCAGCAGCTCGGACGGAAACTATGGCTACACCTTC
CASSSDGNYGYTF
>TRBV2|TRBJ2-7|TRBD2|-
TGTGCCAGCAGTGTTATAGCGGGAGGGTCCTACGAGCAGTACTTC
CASSVIAGGSYEQYF
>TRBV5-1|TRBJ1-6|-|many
TGCGCCAGCAGCTTGGCTCCAGGGAAGGATTCACCCCTCCACTTT
CASSLAPGKDSPLHF
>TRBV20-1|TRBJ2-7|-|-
TGCAGTTACGCCAGGAACTCCTACGAGCAGTACTTC
CSYARNSYEQYF
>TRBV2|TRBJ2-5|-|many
TGTGCCAGCAGTGAAGCGCTTGGGGTCCAAGAGACCCAGTACTTC
CASSEALGVQETQYF
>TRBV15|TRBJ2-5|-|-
TGTGCCACCAGCAGAGGTGAACAGTCCCAGTACTTC
CATSRGEQSQYF
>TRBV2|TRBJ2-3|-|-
TGTGCCAGCATGGCGGAGGGGGCCACAGATACGCAGTATTTT
CASMAEGATDTQYF
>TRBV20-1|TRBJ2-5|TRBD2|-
TGCAGTGCCGCGACTAGCGGGCAAGAGACCCAGTACTTC
CSAATSGQETQYF
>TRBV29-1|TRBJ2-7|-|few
TGCAGCACCAAGGACAGCTCCTACGAGCAGTACTTC
CSTKDSSYEQYF
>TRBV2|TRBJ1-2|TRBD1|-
TGTGCCAGCATTAAGGGGACAGGGGGCTACACCTTC
CASIKGTGGYTF
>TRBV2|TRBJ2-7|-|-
TGTGCCAGCAGTATACCGAGACAGGCCTCCTACGAGCAGTACTTC
CASSIPRQASYEQYF
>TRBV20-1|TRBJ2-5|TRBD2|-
TGCAGTGTCGGGACTAGCGGCCAAGAGACCCAGTACTTC
CSVGTSGQETQYF
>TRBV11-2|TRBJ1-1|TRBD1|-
TGTGCCAGCAGCTTCGGGACAGGGGGCAAAGGCACTGAAGCTTTCTTT
CASSFGTGGKGTEAFF
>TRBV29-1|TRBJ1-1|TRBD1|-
TGCAGCTTTGTGTTGGGAATGTGGACAGGGTCGGACACTGAAGCTTTCTTT
CSFVLGMWTGSDTEAFF
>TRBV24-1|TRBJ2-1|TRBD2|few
TGTGCCACCAGTGGATTGGGCTCTAGCGGTTACAATGAGCAGTTCTTC
CATSGLGSSGYNEQFF
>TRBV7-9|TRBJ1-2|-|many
TGTGCCAGCCGTAGGGGGAACTTC
CASRRGNF
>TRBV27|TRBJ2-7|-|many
TGTGCCAGCAGTTCCAGGGTCCGGGACACTCACTACGAGCAGTACTTC
CASSSRVRDTHYEQYF
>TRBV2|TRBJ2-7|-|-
TGTGCCAGCTCATCTAGGCCGGGAAGTTCCTACAATGAGCAGTACTTC
CASSSRPGSSYNEQYF
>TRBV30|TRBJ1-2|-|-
TGTGCCTGGGGCCGGACGGGGACGGGGAGCGGCTACACCTTC
CAWGRTGTGSGYTF
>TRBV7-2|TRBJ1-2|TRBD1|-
TGTGCCAGCAGCTTAGACCCGGACAGGACCTATGGCTACACCTTC
CASSLDPDRTYGYTF
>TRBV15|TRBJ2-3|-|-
TGTGCCACCAGCAGAGGTCTAGCTGCAGATACGCAGTATTTT
CATSRGLAADTQYF
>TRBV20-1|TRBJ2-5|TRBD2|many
TGCAGTGCTAGGGGGGGGAGGGCCCTCCCAGAGACCCAGTACTTC
CSARGGRALPETQYF